This T cell receptor beta chain is from a study of cytotoxic CD8 clonotypes in ibrutinib-treated CLL. The repertoire was sequenced with immunoSEQ multiplex PCR; TCRdb's copy has only in-frame clones and lacks some. The data show 30,000 to 40,000 clones, about 70% seen once. The CDR3 contains 15 residues. V lost 0 bases and J 5 bases, leaving 13 bases between the germline ends. CDR1 and CDR2 (germline): SGHDN, FVKESK. The chain joins TRBV14 to TRBJ2-5; perhaps TRBD1 as D (5 bases). The source is a human donor with chronic lymphocytic leukemia. Sequenced here: PBMCs, sampled before ibrutinib treatment. DNA for the CDR3: TGTGCCAGCAGCCAAGATGGTCACCCAGGGGAGACCCAGTACTTC. Its translation: CASSQDGHPGETQYF.